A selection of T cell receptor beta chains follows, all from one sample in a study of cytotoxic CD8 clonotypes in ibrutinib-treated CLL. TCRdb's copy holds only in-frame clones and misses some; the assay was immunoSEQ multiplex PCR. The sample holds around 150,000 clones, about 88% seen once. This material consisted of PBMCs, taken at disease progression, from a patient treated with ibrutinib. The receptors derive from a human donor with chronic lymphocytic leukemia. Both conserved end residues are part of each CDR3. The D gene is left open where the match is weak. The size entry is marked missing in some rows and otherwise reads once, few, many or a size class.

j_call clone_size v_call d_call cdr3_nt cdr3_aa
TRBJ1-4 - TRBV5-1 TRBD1 TGCGCCAGCAGCTTGGCCGCGTCGACAGGGAGGAACGAAAAACTGTTTTTT CASSLAASTGRNEKLFF
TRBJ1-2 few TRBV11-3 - TGTGCCAGCAGCTTAAAGGGGAACTATGGCTACACCTTC CASSLKGNYGYTF
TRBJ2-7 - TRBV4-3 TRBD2 TGCGCCAGCAGCCCTACTAGCGGGAGGACGTACGAGCAGTACTTC CASSPTSGRTYEQYF
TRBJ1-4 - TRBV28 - TGTGCCAGCAGGCCGGGGGGTGAAAAACTGTTTTTT CASRPGGEKLFF
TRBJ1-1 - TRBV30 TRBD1 TGTGCCTGTTACCGGCCAGGGGGGAACACTGAAGCTTTCTTT CACYRPGGNTEAFF
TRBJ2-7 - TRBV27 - TGTGCCAGCAGCCCCAAGGTGGCGGACTACGAGCAGTACTTC CASSPKVADYEQYF
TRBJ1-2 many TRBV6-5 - TGTGCCAGCAGGATACGGGGGCGAGCCGATGGCTACACCTTC CASRIRGRADGYTF
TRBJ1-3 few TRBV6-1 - TGTGCCAGCATCGCAGCCCTTAGCTCTGGAAACACCATATATTTT CASIAALSSGNTIYF
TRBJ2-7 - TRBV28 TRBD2 TGTGCCACCTATTCTGGACTAGCCGACCACGAGCAGTACTTC CATYSGLADHEQYF
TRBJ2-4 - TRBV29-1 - TGCAGCGTTGAAGGGGGGGACCCCGGGGACATTCAGTACTTC CSVEGGDPGDIQYF
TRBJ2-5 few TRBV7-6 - TGTGCCAGCACCCGGGGGGAGACCCAGTACTTC CASTRGETQYF
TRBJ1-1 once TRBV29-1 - TGCAGCGCCGGTGAGGGGGTGGTCGCCACTGAAGCTTTCTTT CSAGEGVVATEAFF
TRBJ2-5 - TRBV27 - TGTGCCAGCAGTTTGTTGGACCAAGAGACCCAGTACTTC CASSLLDQETQYF
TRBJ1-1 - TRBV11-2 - TGTGCCAGCAGCTTTCGGGACGGGGAGAACACTGAAGCTTTCTTT CASSFRDGENTEAFF
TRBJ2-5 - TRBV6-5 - TGTGCCGACTTGGGGTTTAAAGAGACCCAGTACTTC CADLGFKETQYF
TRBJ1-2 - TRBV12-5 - TGTGCTAGTGGTTTGTACAGGGCTTTCTATGGCTACACCTTC CASGLYRAFYGYTF
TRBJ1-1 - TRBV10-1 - TGCGCCAGCAGTCGAAACATGAACACTGAAGCTTTCTTT CASSRNMNTEAFF
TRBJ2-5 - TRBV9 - TGTGCCAGCAGCGGCGACCAAGAGACCCAGTACTTC CASSGDQETQYF
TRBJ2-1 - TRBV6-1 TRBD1 TGTGCCAGCAGGAACAGGGGGAGATTAGACAATGAGCAGTTCTTC CASRNRGRLDNEQFF
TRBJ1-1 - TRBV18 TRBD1 TGTGCCAGCTCATCAAAGAACACAGGGGACCGCACTGAAGCTTTCTTT CASSSKNTGDRTEAFF
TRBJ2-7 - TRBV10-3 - TGTGCCACCCGGGGGACCTACGAGCAGTACTTC CATRGTYEQYF
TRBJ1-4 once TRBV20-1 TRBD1 TGCAGTGTCAGGGGGTTTGAAAAACTGTTTTTT CSVRGFEKLFF
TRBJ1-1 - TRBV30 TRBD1 TGTGCCTGGAGCGTCGTCGACAGGGTGAACACTGAAGCTTTCTTT CAWSVVDRVNTEAFF
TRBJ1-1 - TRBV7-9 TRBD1 TGTGCCAGCGGACGGACAGGGGACACTGAAGCTTTCTTT CASGRTGDTEAFF